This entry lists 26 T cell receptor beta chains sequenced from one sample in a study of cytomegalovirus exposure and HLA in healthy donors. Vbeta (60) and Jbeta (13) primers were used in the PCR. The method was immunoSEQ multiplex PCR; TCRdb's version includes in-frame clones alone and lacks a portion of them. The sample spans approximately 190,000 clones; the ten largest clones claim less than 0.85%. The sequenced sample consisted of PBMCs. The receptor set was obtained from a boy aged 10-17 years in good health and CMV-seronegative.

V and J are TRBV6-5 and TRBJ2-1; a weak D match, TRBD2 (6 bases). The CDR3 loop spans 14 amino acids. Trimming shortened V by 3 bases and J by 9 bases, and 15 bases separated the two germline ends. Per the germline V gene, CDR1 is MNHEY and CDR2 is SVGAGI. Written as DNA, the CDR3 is TGTGCCAGCAGTTATTTGGCCCGGGGGTTTGAGCAGTTCTTC. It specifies CASSYLARGFEQFF.

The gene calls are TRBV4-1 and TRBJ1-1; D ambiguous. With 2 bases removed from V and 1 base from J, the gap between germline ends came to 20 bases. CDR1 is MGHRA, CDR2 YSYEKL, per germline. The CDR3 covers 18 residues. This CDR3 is CASSQPLVLAGRNTEAFF. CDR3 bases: TGCGCCAGCAGCCAACCCCTGGTTCTAGCAGGCCGGAACACTGAAGCTTTCTTT.

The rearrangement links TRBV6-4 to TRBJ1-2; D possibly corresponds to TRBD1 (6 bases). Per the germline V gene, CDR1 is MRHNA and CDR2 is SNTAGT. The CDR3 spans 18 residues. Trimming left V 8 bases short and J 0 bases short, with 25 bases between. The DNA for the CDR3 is TGTGCCAGCCCCCCGGGGGGGCACCCCACTTACGCTAACTATGGCTACACCTTC. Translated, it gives CASPPGGHPTYANYGYTF.

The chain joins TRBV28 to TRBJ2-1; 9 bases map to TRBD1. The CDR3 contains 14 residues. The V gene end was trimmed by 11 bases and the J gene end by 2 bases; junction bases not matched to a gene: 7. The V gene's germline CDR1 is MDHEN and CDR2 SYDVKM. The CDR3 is CASSGQGAYNEQFF. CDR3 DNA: TGTGCCTCATCGGGACAGGGAGCCTACAATGAGCAGTTCTTC.

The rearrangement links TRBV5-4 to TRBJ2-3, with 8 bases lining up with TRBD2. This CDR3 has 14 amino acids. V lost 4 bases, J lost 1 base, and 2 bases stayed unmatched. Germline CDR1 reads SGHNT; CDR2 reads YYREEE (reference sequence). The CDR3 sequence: CASSLAGRTDTQYF. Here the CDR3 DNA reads TGTGCCAGCAGCCTAGCGGGCCGCACAGATACGCAGTATTTT.

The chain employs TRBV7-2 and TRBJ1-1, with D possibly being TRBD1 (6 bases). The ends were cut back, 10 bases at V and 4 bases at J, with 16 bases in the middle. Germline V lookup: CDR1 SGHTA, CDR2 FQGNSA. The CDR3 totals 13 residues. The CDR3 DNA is TGTGCCACCTACCTGGACAGAGGCACTGAAGCTTTCTTT. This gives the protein CATYLDRGTEAFF.

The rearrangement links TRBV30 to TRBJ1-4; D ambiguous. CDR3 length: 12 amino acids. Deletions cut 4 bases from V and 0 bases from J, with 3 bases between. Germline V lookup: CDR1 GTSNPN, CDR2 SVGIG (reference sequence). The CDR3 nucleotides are TGTGCCTGGACAGCAACTAATGAAAAACTGTTTTTT. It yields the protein CAWTATNEKLFF.

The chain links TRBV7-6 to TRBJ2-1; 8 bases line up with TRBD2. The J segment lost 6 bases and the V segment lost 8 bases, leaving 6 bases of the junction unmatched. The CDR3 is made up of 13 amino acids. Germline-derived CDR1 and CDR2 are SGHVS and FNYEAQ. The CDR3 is CASRTSGSNEQFF. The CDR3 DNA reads TGTGCCAGCCGAACTAGCGGCTCCAATGAGCAGTTCTTC.

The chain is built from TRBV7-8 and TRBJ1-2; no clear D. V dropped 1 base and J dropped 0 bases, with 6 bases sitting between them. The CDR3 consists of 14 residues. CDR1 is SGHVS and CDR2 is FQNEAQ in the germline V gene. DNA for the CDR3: TGTGCCAGCAGCTTAGTGCAGGCTAACTATGGCTACACCTTC. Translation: CASSLVQANYGYTF. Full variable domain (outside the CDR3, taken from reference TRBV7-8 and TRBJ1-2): GAGVSQSPRYKVAKRGQDVALRCDPISGHVSLFWYQQALGQGPEFLTYFQNEAQLDKSGLPSDRFFAERPEGSVSTLKIQRTQQEDSAVYLCASSLVQANYGYTFGSGTRLTVV.

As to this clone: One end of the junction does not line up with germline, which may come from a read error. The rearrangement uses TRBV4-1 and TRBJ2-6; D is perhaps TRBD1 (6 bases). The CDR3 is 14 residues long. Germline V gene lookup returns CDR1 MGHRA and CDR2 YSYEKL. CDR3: CASSQDGQSGDTFW. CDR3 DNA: TGCGCCAGCAGCCAAGACGGACAGTCCGGGGACACCTTTTGG.

The CDR3 region has the DNA TGTGCCAGCAGCTTGCCAGGGGGCGAAGCTTTCTTT. Translating gives CASSLPGGEAFF. The chain has TRBV5-4 and TRBJ1-1; 8 nucleotides align to TRBD1. CDR1 and CDR2 from the germline V gene are SGHNT and YYREEE (reference sequence). The CDR3 has 12 amino acids. V shed 1 base and J 8 bases; nucleotides not matched to a gene: 1.

CDR3 in amino acids: CASRDSSNQPQHF. As DNA, the CDR3 is TGTGCCAGCAGGGACAGTAGCAATCAGCCCCAGCATTTT. This sequence joins TRBV6-5 and TRBJ1-5, with D possibly TRBD1 on 6 matching bases. The V and J ends lost 6 bases and 0 bases respectively, with 6 bases between them. The CDR3 is 13 residues long. CDR1 is MNHEY and CDR2 is SVGAGI in the germline V gene.

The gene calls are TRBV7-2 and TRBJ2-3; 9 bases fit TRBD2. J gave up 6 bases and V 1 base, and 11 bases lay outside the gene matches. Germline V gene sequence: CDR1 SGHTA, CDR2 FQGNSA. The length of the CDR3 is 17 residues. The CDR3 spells CASSLVTAGGPRDTQYF. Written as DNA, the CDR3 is TGTGCCAGCAGCTTAGTAACGGCGGGGGGGCCCCGGGATACGCAGTATTTT.

The CDR3 spells CASRGQSTDTQYF. DNA of the CDR3: TGTGCCAGCAGGGGACAGAGCACAGATACGCAGTATTTT. This chain joins TRBV11-3 and TRBJ2-3; 7 nucleotides match TRBD1. This CDR3 spans 13 amino acids. Germline values: CDR1 SGHNT, CDR2 YENEEA. Trimming at V came to 6 bases and at J to 0 bases, leaving 0 bases not matched to a gene.

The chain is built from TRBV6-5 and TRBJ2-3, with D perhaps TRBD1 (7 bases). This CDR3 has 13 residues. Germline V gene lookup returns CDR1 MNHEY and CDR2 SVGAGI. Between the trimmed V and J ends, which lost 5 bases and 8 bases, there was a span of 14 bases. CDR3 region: CASSGGTVATQYF. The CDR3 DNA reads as TGTGCCAGCAGTGGAGGGACAGTCGCTACGCAGTATTTT.

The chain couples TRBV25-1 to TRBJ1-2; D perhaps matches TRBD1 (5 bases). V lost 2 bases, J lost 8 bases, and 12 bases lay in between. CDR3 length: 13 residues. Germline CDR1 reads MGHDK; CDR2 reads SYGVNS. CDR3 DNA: TGTGCCAGCAGTGAAGGGGGGTCCTGGGGCTACACCTTC. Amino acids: CASSEGGSWGYTF.

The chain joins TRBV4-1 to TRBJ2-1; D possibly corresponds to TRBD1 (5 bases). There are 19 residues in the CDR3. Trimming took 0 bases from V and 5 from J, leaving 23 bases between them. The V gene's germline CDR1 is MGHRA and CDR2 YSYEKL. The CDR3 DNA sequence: TGCGCCAGCAGCCAAGAACAGGCCAGGCCCTACGGACAAGACAATGAGCAGTTCTTC. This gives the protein CASSQEQARPYGQDNEQFF.

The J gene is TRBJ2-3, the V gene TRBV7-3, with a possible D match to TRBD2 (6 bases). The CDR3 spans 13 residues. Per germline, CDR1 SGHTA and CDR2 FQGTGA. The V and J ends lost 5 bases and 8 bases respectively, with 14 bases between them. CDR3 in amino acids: CASSGGDVATQYF. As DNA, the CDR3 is TGTGCCAGCAGCGGCGGGGACGTAGCTACGCAGTATTTT.

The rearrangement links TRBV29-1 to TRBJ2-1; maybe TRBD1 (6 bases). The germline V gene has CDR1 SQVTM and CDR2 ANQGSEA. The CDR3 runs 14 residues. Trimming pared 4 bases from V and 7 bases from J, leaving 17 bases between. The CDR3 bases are TGCAGCGTTGCGAGGCAGGGGATACGGAATGAGCAGTTCTTC. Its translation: CSVARQGIRNEQFF.

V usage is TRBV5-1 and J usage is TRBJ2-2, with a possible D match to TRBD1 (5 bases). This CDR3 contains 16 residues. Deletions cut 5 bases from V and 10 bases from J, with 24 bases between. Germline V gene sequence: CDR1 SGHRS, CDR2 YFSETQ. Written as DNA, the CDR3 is TGCGCCAGCAGAAGTACTACAGGCGACTCCCTTAAGGAGCTGTTTTTT. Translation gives CASRSTTGDSLKELFF.

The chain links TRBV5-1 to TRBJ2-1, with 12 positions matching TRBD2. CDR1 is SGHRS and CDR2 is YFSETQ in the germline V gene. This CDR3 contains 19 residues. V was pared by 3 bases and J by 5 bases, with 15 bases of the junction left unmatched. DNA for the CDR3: TGCGCCAGCAGCTACCTGGGACTTCGAGGACTAGCGGGGAACAATGAGCAGTTCTTC. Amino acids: CASSYLGLRGLAGNNEQFF. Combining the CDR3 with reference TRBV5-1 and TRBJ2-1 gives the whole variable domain KAGVTQTPRYLIKTRGQQVTLSCSPISGHRSVSWYQQTPGQGLQFLFEYFSETQRNKGNFPGRFSGRQFSNSRSEMNVSTLELGDSALYLCASSYLGLRGLAGNNEQFFGPGTRLTVL.

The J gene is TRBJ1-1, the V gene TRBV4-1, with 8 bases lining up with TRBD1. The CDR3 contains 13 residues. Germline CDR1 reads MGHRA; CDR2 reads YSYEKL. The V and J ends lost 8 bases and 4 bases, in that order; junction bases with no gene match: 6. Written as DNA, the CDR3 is TGCGCCAGCCGGCAGGGGGCTGGCACTGAAGCTTTCTTT. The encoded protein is CASRQGAGTEAFF.

The CDR3 sequence: CARRGQSTDTQYF. As DNA, the CDR3 is TGTGCCAGGAGGGGGCAGAGCACAGATACGCAGTATTTT. The rearrangement joins TRBV7-3 to TRBJ2-3; TRBD1 aligns across 7 bases. The CDR3 spans 13 residues. Germline V CDR1 and CDR2: SGHTA, FQGTGA. The V and J ends lost 9 bases and 0 bases, in that order; junction bases with no gene match: 3.

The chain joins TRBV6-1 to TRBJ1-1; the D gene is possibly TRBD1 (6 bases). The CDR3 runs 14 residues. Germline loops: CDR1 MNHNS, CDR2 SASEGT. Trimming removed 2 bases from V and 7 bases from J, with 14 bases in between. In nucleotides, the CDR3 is TGTGCCAGCAGTGAACTCGGGGGGGGCGATGAAGCTTTCTTT. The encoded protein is CASSELGGGDEAFF.

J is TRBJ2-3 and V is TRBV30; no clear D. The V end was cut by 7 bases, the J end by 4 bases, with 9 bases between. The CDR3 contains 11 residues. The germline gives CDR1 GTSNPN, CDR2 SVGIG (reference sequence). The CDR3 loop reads CAFGRADTQYF. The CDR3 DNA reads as TGTGCCTTCGGCCGGGCAGATACGCAGTATTTT.

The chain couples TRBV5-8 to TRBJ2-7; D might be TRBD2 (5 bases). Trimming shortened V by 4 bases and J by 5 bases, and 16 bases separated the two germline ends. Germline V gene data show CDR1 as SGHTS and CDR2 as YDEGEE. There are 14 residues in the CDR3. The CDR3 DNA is TGTGCCAGCAGCCCATACGGCGGGCACGACGAGCAGTACTTC. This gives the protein CASSPYGGHDEQYF. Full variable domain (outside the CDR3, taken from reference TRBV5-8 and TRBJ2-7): EAGVTQSPTHLIKTRGQQATLRCSPISGHTSVYWYQQALGLGLQFLLWYDEGEERNRGNFPPRFSGRQFPNYSSELNVNALELEDSALYLCASSPYGGHDEQYFGPGTRLTVT.